A single sample is the source of the 11 T cell receptor beta chains below, sequenced in a study of identical twins. Via MiXCR, TCRdb re-called the 5' RACE reads, giving one row per CDR3 protein. The sample holds a few hundred thousand distinct CDR3 sequences; about 12% are singletons and the top ten take about 4.1%. The data were also submitted as part of a second study, on yellow fever vaccine responses in identical twins.

The sequenced sample was memory (CD45RO+) T cells sorted from blood. The receptors originated from a woman aged 18 to 35 in good health.

Only a few counts were recorded for this clonotype. The chain couples TRBV28 to TRBJ1-2; 8 bases are shared with TRBD1. The CDR3 contains 12 residues. V shed 9 bases and J 4 bases; nucleotides not matched to a gene: 4. In germline, CDR1 is MDHEN, CDR2 SYDVKM. The CDR3 sequence is CASTGQVYGYTF. CDR3 in DNA: TGTGCCAGTACGGGACAGGTCTATGGCTACACCTTC.

There are many counts of this clonotype. The V call is TRBV5-4, the J call TRBJ2-1, with 13 positions matching TRBD2. V dropped 4 bases and J dropped 4; count of bases not matched to a gene: 5. Germline lookup yields CDR1 SGHNT and CDR2 YYREEE (reference sequence). The CDR3 is 16 residues long. The CDR3 sequence is CASSRPTSGGYNEQFF. The CDR3 region has the DNA TGTGCCAGCAGCAGGCCGACTAGCGGGGGGTACAATGAGCAGTTCTTC.

CDR3 loop: CASSPQAGPYEQYF. The CDR3 DNA reads TGTGCCAGCAGCCCCCAGGCCGGGCCCTACGAGCAGTACTTC. The rearrangement uses TRBV7-2 and TRBJ2-7, with D hard to call. The V and J ends lost 5 bases and 2 bases respectively, with 13 bases between them. Germline V gene sequence: CDR1 SGHTA, CDR2 FQGNSA. The CDR3 has 14 residues.

This clonotype showed up many times. The J gene is TRBJ2-1, the V gene TRBV2; 9 nucleotides match TRBD2. Trimming removed 6 bases from V and 3 bases from J; junction bases left unmatched: 6. The CDR3 loop spans 15 amino acids. Germline V gene data show CDR1 as SNHLY and CDR2 as FYNNEI. The chain's CDR3 is CASRMTSGNYNEQFF. CDR3 sequence (DNA): TGTGCCAGCAGGATGACTAGCGGAAACTACAATGAGCAGTTCTTC.

V and J are TRBV7-2 and TRBJ2-3; D remains unclear. In germline, CDR1 is SGHTA, CDR2 FQGNSA. Trimming shortened V by 2 bases and J by 2 bases, and 5 bases separated the two germline ends. The CDR3 totals 13 residues. In DNA, the CDR3 is TGTGCCAGCAGCTTACCCCACACAGATACGCAGTATTTT. The encoded protein is CASSLPHTDTQYF.

This sequence joins TRBV29-1 and TRBJ2-6, with D possibly being TRBD1 or TRBD2 (5 bases each). V was shortened by 3 bases and J by 2 bases, with 5 bases between the two germline ends. CDR1 is SQVTM and CDR2 is ANQGSEA in the germline V gene. This CDR3 contains 13 residues. This chain's CDR3 is CSVEGAGANVLTF. CDR3 bases: TGCAGCGTTGAGGGGGCTGGGGCCAACGTCCTGACTTTC.

V usage is TRBV18 and J usage is TRBJ2-7; tentative D call: TRBD1 (7 bases). The germline V and J ends were trimmed by 6 bases and 0 bases, with 27 bases remaining between them. CDR1 KGHSH and CDR2 LQKENI come from the germline V gene. The CDR3 covers 19 residues. The CDR3 spells CASSGTRHGTAPFSYEQYF. CDR3 coding DNA: TGTGCCAGCTCCGGGACTCGACACGGGACAGCGCCTTTCTCCTACGAGCAGTACTTC. The variable domain in full, with the rest retrieved from reference TRBV18 and TRBJ2-7, is NAGVMQNPRHLVRRRGQEARLRCSPMKGHSHVYWYRQLPEEGLKFMVYLQKENIIDESGMPKERFSAEFPKEGPSILRIQQVVRGDSAAYFCASSGTRHGTAPFSYEQYFGPGTRLTVT.

V and J are TRBV15 and TRBJ2-5; a weak D match, TRBD1 (5 bases). The CDR3 covers 12 residues. Trimming stripped 6 bases from V and 3 bases from J, with 8 bases between. Germline CDR1 is LNHNV and CDR2 is YYDKDF (reference sequence). Written as DNA, the CDR3 is TGTGCCACCAGTAGACAGAAAGAGACCCAGTACTTC. Its translation is CATSRQKETQYF.

The table lists this clonotype with a few counts. A read error may account for a junction end that differs from germline. The genes are TRBV5-1 and TRBJ2-5; 8 positions match TRBD1. The CDR3 covers 14 residues. CDR1 is SGHRS, CDR2 YFSETQ, per germline. CDR3 in amino acids: CASSERTGQGTQYF. The DNA for the CDR3 is TGCGCCAGCAGCGAACGGACAGGGCAAGGGACCCAGTACTTC.

Ten or more counts support this clonotype. The rearrangement joins TRBV12-3 or TRBV12-4 to TRBJ2-2; no clear D gene. The length of the CDR3 is 15 residues. V was trimmed by 0 bases and J by 4 bases, leaving 9 bases between them. The CDR3 loop is CASSLAYEPTGELFF. The CDR3 DNA reads TGTGCCAGCAGTTTAGCGTACGAGCCCACCGGGGAGCTGTTTTTT.

This clonotype was seen ten or more times. The J gene is TRBJ2-2, the V gene TRBV29-1; no reliable D call. Germline CDR1 SQVTM, CDR2 ANQGSEA. V dropped 0 bases and J dropped 4 bases, with 0 bases sitting between them. The CDR3 covers 11 residues. This CDR3 reads CSVEDTGELFF. In DNA, the CDR3 is TGCAGCGTTGAAGACACCGGGGAGCTGTTTTTT.